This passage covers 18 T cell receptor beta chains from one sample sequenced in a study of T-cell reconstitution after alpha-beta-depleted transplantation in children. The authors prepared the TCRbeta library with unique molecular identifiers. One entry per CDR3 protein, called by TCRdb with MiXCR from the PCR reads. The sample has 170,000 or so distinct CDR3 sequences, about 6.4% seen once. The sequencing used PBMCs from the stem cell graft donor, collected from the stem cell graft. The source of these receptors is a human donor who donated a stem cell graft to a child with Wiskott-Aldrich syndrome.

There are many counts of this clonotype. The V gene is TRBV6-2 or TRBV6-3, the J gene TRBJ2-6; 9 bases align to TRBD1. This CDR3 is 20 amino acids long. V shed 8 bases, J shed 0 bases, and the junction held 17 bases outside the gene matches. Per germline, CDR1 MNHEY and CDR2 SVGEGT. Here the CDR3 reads CASGKEFAGQGFSGANVLTF. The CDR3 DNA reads TGTGCCAGCGGAAAGGAATTTGCGGGACAGGGCTTCTCTGGGGCCAACGTCCTGACTTTC.

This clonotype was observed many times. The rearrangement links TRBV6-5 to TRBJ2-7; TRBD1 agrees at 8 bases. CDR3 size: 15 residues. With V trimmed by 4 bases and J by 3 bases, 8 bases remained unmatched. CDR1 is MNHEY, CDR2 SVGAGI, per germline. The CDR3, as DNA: TGTGCCAGCAGTTCCGAAGGGACAGGTGACTACGAGCAGTACTTC. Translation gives CASSSEGTGDYEQYF.

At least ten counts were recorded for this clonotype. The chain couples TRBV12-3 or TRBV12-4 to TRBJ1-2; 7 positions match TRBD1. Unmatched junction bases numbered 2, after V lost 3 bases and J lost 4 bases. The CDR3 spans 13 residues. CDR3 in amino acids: CASSFRDSYGYTF. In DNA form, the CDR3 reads TGTGCCAGCAGTTTCCGGGACAGCTATGGCTACACCTTC.

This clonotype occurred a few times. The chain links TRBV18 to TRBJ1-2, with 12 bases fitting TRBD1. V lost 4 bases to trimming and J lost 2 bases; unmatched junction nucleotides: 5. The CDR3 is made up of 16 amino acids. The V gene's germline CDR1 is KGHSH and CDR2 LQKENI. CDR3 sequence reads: CASSQTGTGGNYGYTF. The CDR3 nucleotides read TGTGCCAGCTCACAGACCGGGACAGGGGGCAACTATGGCTACACCTTC.

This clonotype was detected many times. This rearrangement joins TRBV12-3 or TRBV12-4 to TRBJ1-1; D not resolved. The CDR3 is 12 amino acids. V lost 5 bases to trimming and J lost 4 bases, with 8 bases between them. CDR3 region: CASSPGSTEAFF. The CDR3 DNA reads TGTGCCAGCAGTCCGGGGAGCACTGAAGCTTTCTTT.

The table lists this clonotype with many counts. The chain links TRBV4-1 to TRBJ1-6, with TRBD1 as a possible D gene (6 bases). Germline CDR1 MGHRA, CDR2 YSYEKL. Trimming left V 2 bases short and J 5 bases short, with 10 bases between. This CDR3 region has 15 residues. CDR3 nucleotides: TGCGCCAGCAGCCAACCTACAGGGAATAATTCACCCCTCCACTTT. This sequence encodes CASSQPTGNNSPLHF.

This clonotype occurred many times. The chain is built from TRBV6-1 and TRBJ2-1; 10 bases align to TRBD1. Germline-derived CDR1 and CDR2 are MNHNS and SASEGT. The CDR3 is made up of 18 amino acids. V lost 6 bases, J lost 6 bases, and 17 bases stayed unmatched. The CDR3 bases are TGTGCCAGCAGCCCCAGCCCCCACGGGACAGGGGTGGTCAATGAGCAGTTCTTC. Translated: CASSPSPHGTGVVNEQFF.

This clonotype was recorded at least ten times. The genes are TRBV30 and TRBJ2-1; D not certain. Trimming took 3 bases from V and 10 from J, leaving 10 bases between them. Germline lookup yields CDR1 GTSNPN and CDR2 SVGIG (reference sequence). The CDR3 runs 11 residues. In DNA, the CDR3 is TGTGCCTGGAGCGGAACGGTCGAGCAGTTCTTC. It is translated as CAWSGTVEQFF.

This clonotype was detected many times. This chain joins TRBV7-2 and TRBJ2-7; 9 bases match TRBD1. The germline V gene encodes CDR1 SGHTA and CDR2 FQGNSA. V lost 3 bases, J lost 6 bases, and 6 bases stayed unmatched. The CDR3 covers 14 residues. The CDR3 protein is CASSFGQGPSEQYF. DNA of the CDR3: TGTGCCAGCAGCTTCGGACAGGGGCCCAGCGAGCAGTACTTC.

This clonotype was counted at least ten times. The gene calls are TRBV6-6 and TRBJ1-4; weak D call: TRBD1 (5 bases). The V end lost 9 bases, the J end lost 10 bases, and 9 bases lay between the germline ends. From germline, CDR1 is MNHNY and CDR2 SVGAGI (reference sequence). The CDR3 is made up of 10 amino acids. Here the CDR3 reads CASRGPKLFF. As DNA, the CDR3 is TGTGCCAGTCGGGGACCAAAACTGTTTTTT.

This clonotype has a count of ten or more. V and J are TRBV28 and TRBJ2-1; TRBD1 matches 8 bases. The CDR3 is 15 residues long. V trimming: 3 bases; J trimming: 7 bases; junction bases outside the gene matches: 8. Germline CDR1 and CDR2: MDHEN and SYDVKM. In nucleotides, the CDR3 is TGTGCCAGCAGTTTTCGACAGGGGCCGTGGAATGAGCAGTTCTTC. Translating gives CASSFRQGPWNEQFF.

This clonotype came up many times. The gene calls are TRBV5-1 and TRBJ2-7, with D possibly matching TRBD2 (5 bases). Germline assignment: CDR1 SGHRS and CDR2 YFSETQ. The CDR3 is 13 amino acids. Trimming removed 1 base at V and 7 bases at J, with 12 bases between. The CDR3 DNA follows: TGCGCCAGCAGCTTGATTGCGGGTCAAGAGCAGTACTTC. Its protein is CASSLIAGQEQYF. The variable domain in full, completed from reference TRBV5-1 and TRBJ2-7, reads KAGVTQTPRYLIKTRGQQVTLSCSPISGHRSVSWYQQTPGQGLQFLFEYFSETQRNKGNFPGRFSGRQFSNSRSEMNVSTLELGDSALYLCASSLIAGQEQYFGPGTRLTVT.

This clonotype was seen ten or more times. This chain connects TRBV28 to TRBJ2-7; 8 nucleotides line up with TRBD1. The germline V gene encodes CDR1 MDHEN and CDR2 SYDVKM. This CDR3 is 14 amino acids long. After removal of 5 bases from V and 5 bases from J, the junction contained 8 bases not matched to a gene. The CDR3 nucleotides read TGTGCCAGCAGTAAAGGACAGGGAGGCCACGAGCAGTACTTC. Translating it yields CASSKGQGGHEQYF.

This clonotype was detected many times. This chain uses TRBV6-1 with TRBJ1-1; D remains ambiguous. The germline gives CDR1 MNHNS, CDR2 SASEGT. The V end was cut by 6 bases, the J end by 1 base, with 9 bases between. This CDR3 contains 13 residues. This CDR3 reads CASRKAWNTEAFF. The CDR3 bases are TGTGCCAGCAGGAAGGCCTGGAACACTGAAGCTTTCTTT.

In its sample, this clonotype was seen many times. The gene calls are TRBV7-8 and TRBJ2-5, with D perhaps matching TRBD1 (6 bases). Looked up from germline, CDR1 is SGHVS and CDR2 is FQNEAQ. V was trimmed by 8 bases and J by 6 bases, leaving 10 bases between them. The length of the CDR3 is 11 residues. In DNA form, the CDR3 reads TGTGCCAGCTACAGGGACCAGACCCAGTACTTC. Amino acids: CASYRDQTQYF.

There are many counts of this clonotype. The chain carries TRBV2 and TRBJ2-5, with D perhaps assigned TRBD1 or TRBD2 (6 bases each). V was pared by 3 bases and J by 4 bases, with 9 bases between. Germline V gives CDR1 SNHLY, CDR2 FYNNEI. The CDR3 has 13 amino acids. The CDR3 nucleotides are TGTGCCAGCAGTGATTCGGGGGCAGAGACCCAGTACTTC. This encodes CASSDSGAETQYF.

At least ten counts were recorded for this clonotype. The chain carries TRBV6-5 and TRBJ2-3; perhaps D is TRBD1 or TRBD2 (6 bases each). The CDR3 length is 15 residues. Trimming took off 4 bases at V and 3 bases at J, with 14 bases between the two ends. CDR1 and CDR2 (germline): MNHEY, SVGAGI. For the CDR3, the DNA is TGTGCCAGCAGTTCACGCCAGGGGAGGACAGATACGCAGTATTTT. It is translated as CASSSRQGRTDTQYF.

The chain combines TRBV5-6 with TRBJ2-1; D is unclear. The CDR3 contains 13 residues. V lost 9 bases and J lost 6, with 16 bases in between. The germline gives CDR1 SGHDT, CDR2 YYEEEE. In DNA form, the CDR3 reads TGTGCCATGGGCCCCGGCGACCTCAATGAGCAGTTCTTC. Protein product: CAMGPGDLNEQFF.